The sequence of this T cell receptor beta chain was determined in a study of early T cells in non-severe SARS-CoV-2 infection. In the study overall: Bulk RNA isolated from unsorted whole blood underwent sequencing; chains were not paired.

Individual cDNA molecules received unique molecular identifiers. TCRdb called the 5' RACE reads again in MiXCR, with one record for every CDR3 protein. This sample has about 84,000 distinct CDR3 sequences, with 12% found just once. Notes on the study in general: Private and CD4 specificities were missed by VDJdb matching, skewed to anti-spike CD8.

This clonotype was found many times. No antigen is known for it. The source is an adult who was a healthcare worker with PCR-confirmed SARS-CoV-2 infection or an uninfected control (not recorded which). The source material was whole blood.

The CDR3 spells CASSFVHEQYF. The CDR3 DNA sequence: TGTGCCAGCAGCTTTGTACACGAGCAGTACTTC. This chain links TRBV7-9 with TRBJ2-7; D call uncertain. Germline CDR1 reads SEHNR; CDR2 reads FQNEAQ (reference sequence). The V end was cut by 3 bases, the J end by 5 bases, with 5 bases between. The CDR3 has 11 residues.